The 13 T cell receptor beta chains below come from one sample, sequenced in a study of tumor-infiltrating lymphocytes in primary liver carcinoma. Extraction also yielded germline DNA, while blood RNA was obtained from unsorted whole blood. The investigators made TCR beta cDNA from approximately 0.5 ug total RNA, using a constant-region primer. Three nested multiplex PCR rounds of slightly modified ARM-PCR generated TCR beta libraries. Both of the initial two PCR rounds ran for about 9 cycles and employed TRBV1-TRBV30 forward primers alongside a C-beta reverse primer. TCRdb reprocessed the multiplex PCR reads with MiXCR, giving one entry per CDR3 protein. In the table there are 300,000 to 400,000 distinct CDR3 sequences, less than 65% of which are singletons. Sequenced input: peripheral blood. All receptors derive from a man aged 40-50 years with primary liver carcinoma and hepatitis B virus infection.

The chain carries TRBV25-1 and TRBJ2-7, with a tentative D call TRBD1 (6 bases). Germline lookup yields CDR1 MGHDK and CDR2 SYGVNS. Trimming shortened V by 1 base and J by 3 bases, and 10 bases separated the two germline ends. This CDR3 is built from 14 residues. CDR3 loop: CASSESGQFYEQYF. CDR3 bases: TGTGCCAGCAGTGAATCTGGACAGTTCTACGAGCAGTACTTC.

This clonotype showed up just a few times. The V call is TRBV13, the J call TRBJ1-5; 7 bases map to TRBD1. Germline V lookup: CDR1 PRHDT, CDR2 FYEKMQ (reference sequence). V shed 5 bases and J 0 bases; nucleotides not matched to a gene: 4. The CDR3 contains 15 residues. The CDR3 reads CASSHRGTSNQPQHF. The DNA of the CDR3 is TGTGCCAGCAGCCACAGGGGTACTAGCAATCAGCCCCAGCATTTT.

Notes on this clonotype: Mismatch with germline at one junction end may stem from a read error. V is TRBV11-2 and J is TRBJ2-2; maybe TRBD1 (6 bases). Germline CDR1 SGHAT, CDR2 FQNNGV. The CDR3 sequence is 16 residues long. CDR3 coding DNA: TGTGCCAGCAGCGGACCGGGACACGATAACACCGGGGAACTGTTTTTT. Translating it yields CASSGPGHDNTGELFF.

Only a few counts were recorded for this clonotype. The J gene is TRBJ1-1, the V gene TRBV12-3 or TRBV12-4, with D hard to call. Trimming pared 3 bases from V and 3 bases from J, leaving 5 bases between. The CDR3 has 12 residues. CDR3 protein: CASSFAHTEAFF. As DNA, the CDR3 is TGTGCCAGCAGTTTCGCCCACACTGAAGCTTTCTTT.

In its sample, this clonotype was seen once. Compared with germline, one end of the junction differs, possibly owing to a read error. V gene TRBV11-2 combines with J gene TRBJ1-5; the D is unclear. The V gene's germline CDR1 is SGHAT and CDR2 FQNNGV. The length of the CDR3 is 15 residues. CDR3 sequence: CAISLGLHSNQPQHF. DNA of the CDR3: TGTGCCATCAGTCTCGGGCTACATAGCAATCAGCCCCAACATTTT.

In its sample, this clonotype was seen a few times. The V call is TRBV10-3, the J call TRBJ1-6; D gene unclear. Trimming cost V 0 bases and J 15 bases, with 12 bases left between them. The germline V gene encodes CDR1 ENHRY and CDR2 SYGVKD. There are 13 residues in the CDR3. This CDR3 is CAISESFSSFLHF. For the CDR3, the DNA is TGTGCCATCAGTGAGTCTTTCAGTTCCTTCCTCCACTTT.

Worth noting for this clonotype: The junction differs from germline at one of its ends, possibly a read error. The CDR3 coding sequence is TGTGCCAGCAGTTACTCGGACAGGGAATCACACCTCCACTTT. Its protein is CASSYSDRESHLHF. The rearrangement uses TRBV6-6 and TRBJ1-6; 8 bases are shared with TRBD1. CDR1 MNHNY and CDR2 SVGAGI come from the germline V gene (reference sequence). There are 14 residues in the CDR3.

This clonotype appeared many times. The CDR3 nucleotides read TGTGCCAGCAGATTCTTGGCTAGCGGGACGGGCTATAAGCAGTTCTTC. Residues: CASRFLASGTGYKQFF. V and J are TRBV11-2 and TRBJ2-1; 9 nucleotides align to TRBD2. Germline assignment: CDR1 SGHAT and CDR2 FQNNGV. The CDR3 extends over 16 amino acids. V trimming: 6 bases; J trimming: 11 bases; junction bases outside the gene matches: 17. Full variable domain (remainder filled in from reference TRBV11-2 and TRBJ2-1): EAGVAQSPRYKIIEKRQSVAFWCNPISGHATLYWYQQILGQGPKLLIQFQNNGVVDDSQLPKDRFSAERLKGVDSTLKIQPAKLEDSAVYLCASRFLASGTGYKQFFGPGTRLTVL.

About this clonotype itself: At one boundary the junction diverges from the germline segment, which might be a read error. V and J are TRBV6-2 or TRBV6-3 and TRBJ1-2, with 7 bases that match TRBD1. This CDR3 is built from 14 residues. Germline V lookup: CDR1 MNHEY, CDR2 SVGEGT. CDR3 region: CASSYFGTDFGYTF. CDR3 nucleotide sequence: TGTGCCAGTAGTTACTTCGGGACAGACTTTGGCTACACCTTC.

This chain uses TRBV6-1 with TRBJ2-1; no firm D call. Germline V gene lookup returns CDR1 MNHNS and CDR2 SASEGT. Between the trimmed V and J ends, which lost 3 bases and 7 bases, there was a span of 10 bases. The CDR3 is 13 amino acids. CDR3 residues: CASSEFGDNEQFF. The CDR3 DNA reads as TGTGCCAGCAGTGAGTTCGGCGATAATGAGCAGTTCTTC.

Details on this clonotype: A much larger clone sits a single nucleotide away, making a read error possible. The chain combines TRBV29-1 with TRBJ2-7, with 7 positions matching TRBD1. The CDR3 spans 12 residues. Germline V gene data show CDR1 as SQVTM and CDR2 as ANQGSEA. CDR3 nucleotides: TGCAGCGTTGAAACAGGGGTCTACGAGCAGTGCTTC. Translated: CSVETGVYEQCF.

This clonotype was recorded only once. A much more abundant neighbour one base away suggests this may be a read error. CDR3 residues: CASSLNGRTNEKPFF. The CDR3 DNA reads as TGTGCCAGCAGCTTGAATGGGCGGACTAATGAAAAACCGTTTTTT. The V and J genes are TRBV5-4 and TRBJ1-4; D remains unclear. Per germline, CDR1 SGHNT and CDR2 YYREEE (reference sequence). The CDR3 loop spans 15 amino acids.

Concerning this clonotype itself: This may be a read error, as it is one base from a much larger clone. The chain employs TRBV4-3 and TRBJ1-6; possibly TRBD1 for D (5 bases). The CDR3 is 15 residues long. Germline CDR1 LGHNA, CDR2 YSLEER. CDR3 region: CAISQEGVGESPLHF. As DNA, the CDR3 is TGCGCCATCAGCCAAGAAGGGGTGGGGGAATCACCCCTCCACTTT.